This record covers a single TCR beta chain. The germline gene is not matched at one end of the junction; a read error may be the cause. The time point: newly diagnosed GD, antithyroid drugs for less than 3 months. Isolated PBMC RNA provided the starting material for the TCR library. Germline V CDR1 and CDR2: SEHNR, FQNEAQ (reference sequence). The CDR3 runs to 17 residues. The entry originates in a study of regulatory T cells in long-lasting Graves disease. TCR beta libraries were built with iRepertoire HTBI primers and Arm-PCR of CDR3 regions. From the multiplex PCR reads, TCRdb called clonotypes with MiXCR, one entry per CDR3 protein. The table lists roughly 420,000 distinct CDR3 sequences, over 15% of them singletons. This sample also belongs to another study, concerning T cells in Graves' hyperthyroidism and ophthalmopathy.

The specimen comprised peripheral blood mononuclear cells (PBMCs), sampled at new diagnosis, from a patient treated with antithyroid drugs. The source is a woman in her 30s with Graves disease. The V gene is TRBV7-9, the J gene TRBJ2-7; possibly TRBD1 for D (6 bases). The CDR3 DNA reads as TGCGCCAGCAGCCAAGTAAATTCAGGGGTCCTCCCCTACGAGCAGTACTTC. This codes for CASSQVNSGVLPYEQYF.